This T cell receptor beta chain was captured in a study of regulatory T cells in long-lasting Graves disease (dated by TCRdb to the early 2020s). In terms of the full investigation: Persistent Graves' disease was defined as antithyroid drug treatment for over 5 years with persistently positive TSH receptor autoantibodies. This study used TCR sequencing and RNA sequencing of peripheral blood to compare persistent Graves' disease patients against newly diagnosed Graves' disease patients. TCR sequencing covered roughly 13 persistent and 20 newly diagnosed Graves' disease patients, about 35 samples in total. The study took place in China and was registered as a clinical trial. Persistent Graves' disease patients in the clinical cohort had taken antithyroid drugs for around 10 years on average.

The CDR3 length is 13 residues, termini included. Kept here is only the CDR3 DNA, which spans 39 bases and is read in frame from base 1. Per the germline V gene, SNHLY is the CDR1 and FYNNEI is the CDR2. The protocol used for the library was multiplex PCR. The reads were generated on an Illumina HiSeq 4000. CDR3 regions were amplified by Arm-PCR with iRepertoire HTBI primers to construct TCR beta libraries. Before sequencing, the PCR products went through gel purification. As for the original processing: Gene usage analysis of CDR3 amino acid clonotypes used the 60 to 80 TRBV and about 15 TRBJ segments found across samples. COPE and FqMerger were used to merge filtered high-quality paired reads into contigs. Contigs were aligned with BLAST to IMGT TRBV, TRBD and TRBJ reference genes, and CDR3 was defined per IMGT. Highly expanded clones were defined as clonotypes with a frequency above 0.1%. Shannon entropy was used to measure repertoire diversity, and the Gini coefficient was used to measure V-J evenness. Public clonotypes were defined as clonotypes shared by more than one individual. TCRdb itself trimmed the public reads at Q25 with fastp, ran MiXCR and retained productive beta chains. Rows are unified per CDR3 protein, each entry keeping the most common DNA and genes. TCRdb, not the original authors, processed these V and J calls. For this sample there are about 430,000 distinct CDR3 sequences; about 21% appear just once. Around an eighth of the sample is taken by the ten largest.

The time point label on this specimen signifies: persistent/refractory GD, antithyroid drugs over 5 years with positive TRAb. For both TCR sequencing and RNA sequencing, RNA was extracted from PBMCs in TRIzol. The diagnosis of Graves' disease followed American Thyroid Association guidelines. Patients were recruited from an endocrinology department in Xi'an, China. Each patient gave 7.5 to 10 milliliters of peripheral blood, collected in an EDTA anticoagulant tube. PBMCs were isolated by Ficoll Paque Plus density gradient separation without further T cell sorting. RNA quality was checked with an Agilent 2100 Bioanalyzer and agarose gel, and concentration with a NanoDrop 2000. Note on this clonotype: Its antigen remains unidentified. This may arise from a read error, as a much more abundant clone is one base away. This is likely a read error, given that the CDR3 carries no conserved phenylalanine or tryptophan at its end.

The paper as a whole reports these results and caveats: More public clonotypes were shared among persistent patients (under 3,000) than among newly diagnosed patients (roughly 1,000). The authors acknowledged the small sample size as a limitation that may reduce accuracy. Preferential use of TRBV28, TRBJ1-2 and TRBJ2-5 was observed in persistent disease, whereas TRBV20-1 and TRBJ2-1 were favored in newly diagnosed disease. Lower TCR Shannon entropy and fewer highly expanded clones were observed in persistent Graves' disease patients than in newly diagnosed patients, which suggested clonal expansion. Peripheral blood alone was examined, since thyroid tissue, which constituted the primary lesion, could not be accessed. Sequencing and analysis were restricted to the TCR beta chain.

The sequence joins TRBV2 to TRBJ2-5, with no confident D gene call. The DNA end lines up better with TRBJ2-4; the J call may be wrong. Sequences were derived from peripheral blood mononuclear cells (PBMCs), sampled when the disease was refractory, from a patient treated with antithyroid drugs. This TCR was recovered from a female donor with Graves disease. The DNA is TGTGCCAGCAGTGAAAACCGGGAAAACATTCAGTACCTC. Translation gives CASSENRENIQYL.